The sequence of this TCR beta chain was determined in a study of cytomegalovirus exposure and HLA in healthy donors (dated 2017 in TCRdb). Context from the whole study: An earlier analysis of approximately 640 of the donors reported 250 to 300 Gb of sequence data and roughly 110 million unique TCR beta sequences from roughly 200 million T cells. An early release covering roughly 600 HLA-typed donors comprised approximately 290 gigabases of sequencing data and around 80 million unique TCR sequences. The genetic ancestry cluster associated with self-reported Caucasian donors included 80% to 90% of the roughly 360 genotyped donors. The study aimed to test whether signatures of past pathogen exposure could be identified by cataloging public T cell receptors. The T cell repertoires of several hundred subjects were profiled by immunosequencing and related to cytomegalovirus serostatus. Besides the first cohort of approximately 670 subjects, a separate validation cohort made up of 120 different subjects was used. High-throughput TCR immunosequencing, statistical association of individual TCRs with disease status, and machine learning were combined to predict cytomegalovirus infection status. In a later analysis, previously published TCR beta repertoires from some 640 donors were re-analyzed and high-resolution HLA genotyping was added so that TCR occurrence patterns could be studied. In the later analysis, no new phenotypic data were used to find candidate immune exposures; instead, reliance was placed on TCR beta sequences and their occurrence across donors. An earlier analysis of nearly 600 of the donors applied high-throughput TCR beta sequencing to assess whether each TCR beta V gene segment acted as functional or pseudogenic. Alongside the repertoire data, information on donor age, sex, ethnicity and CMV serostatus was compiled. In a later genetic analysis, genome-wide SNP genotypes for about 55% of the 666 donors were used, and that subset was treated as a discovery cohort. All discovery cohort repertoires had been generated using a single sequencing platform. Both class I and class II loci were covered by HLA typing, at four-digit resolution. The number of donors typed differed by locus, with about 629-630 for A, B, C, DRB1 and DQB1, around 520 for DQA1, approximately 570 for DPA1, and over 400 for DPB1. Several DR-DQ haplotypes were handled as single units for association and clustering, since linkage in the cohort was strong. Among 300 to 500 genotyped donors of the cohort, an average of approximately 200,000 unique TCR beta nucleotide sequences was sequenced per donor, of which approximately 19% were non-productive.

The cysteine opens and the phenylalanine closes a CDR3 of 14 amino acids. The only DNA kept is the CDR3, 42 bases in frame from the first base. CDR1 SGHDN and CDR2 FVKESK are derived from the germline V gene. Clipping removes 3 bases from V and 6 bases from J, with 3 as the unmatched junction base count. The cohort was made up of around 720 healthy bone marrow donors. Cohort members were all nominally healthy when sampled, although unrecorded immune exposures were likely present. The donor tested CMV seropositive and was one of the 289 seropositive cohort members. A peripheral blood sample was collected from each donor, and TCR beta sequencing was performed on peripheral blood mononuclear cells. Genomic DNA extraction from the blood cell samples was performed with the Qiagen DNeasy Blood Extraction Kit. The library came from the immunoSEQ multiplex PCR assay. For the multiplex PCR, a mixture combining 60 forward primers for TCR Vbeta segments and 13 reverse primers for TCR Jbeta segments was used. Amplification of the CDR3 region of rearranged TCR beta genes was performed with a multiplex PCR assay on genomic DNA. The amplified TCR beta libraries were sequenced on the Illumina HiSeq System as 87-base-pair reads. Regarding the original processing steps: A later analysis counted tens of millions of unique TCR beta chains across the 550 to 800 repertoires, and around 9.9 million of these chains were shared by at least two donors. Raw reads were error-corrected and collapsed into unique sequences with a nearest-neighbor algorithm that merged closely related sequences to remove PCR and sequencing errors. To assign V, D and J gene segments, CDR3 sequences were aligned to IMGT reference sequences. For a sequence to be retained, a match of at least six nucleotides was required to both a V gene segment and a J gene segment. Rearrangements were called productive when the CDR3 lacked stop codons and stayed in frame with V and J; all others were non-productive. Following IMGT convention, CDR3 was defined as the stretch from the second conserved V-encoded cysteine to the conserved J-encoded phenylalanine. In an earlier analysis of more than 550 of the donors, sequences lacking an unambiguous match to a single V gene segment were excluded. An earlier analysis of 587 of the donors classified V segments as functional when productive rearrangements were above 56.7% and as segregating when the standard deviation between donors was above 5%. A statistical classification framework was developed to diagnose cytomegalovirus status using the catalog of TCR beta chain sequences. A later analysis assigned V and J genes by comparing TCR nucleotide sequences with IMGT/GENE-DB human TR gene sequences. The TCRdist pipeline was used in a later analysis to assign CDR3 sequences and most-parsimonious VDJ recombination scenarios. A later analysis defined each TCR beta chain by its CDR3 amino acid sequence plus V-gene family, and excluded reads lacking a unique V-gene family. A later analysis removed 500 to 600 highly shared, low-generation-probability nucleotide sequences to deal with suspected cross-contamination and a sequencing artifact. A later analysis calculated a clonal expansion index for each public chain from normalized within-repertoire ranks of inferred template counts. In a later analysis, generation probabilities were computed with a VDJ recombination model fitted to out-of-frame rearrangements, and the resulting probabilities were checked against IGoR. In a later analysis, TCR-TCR, TCR-HLA and TCR-CMV co-occurrence was scored with hypergeometric tests, and a repertoire-size bias correction was applied to TCR pairs. A later analysis estimated false discovery rates by permuting HLA or CMV assignments 20 times. In a later analysis, co-occurring TCRs were grouped using DBSCAN, with TCRdist sequence similarity added in when clustering inside HLA-allele-positive subsets. Co-occurrence clustering excluded repertoires with fewer than 30,000 or more than 120,000 public chains, plus five with anomalous nucleotide sharing. TCRdb stores this immuneACCESS table with in-frame sequences only. Part of the clones is absent; in the studies checked, under half of the shortfall reflects unresolved V genes, and no reason is known for the rest. The V and J calls and clone size come from that table; D and trimming were worked out from the DNA. This sample lists 150,000 to 200,000 clones; about 85% were detected once. The ten top clones hold around 2.1% of the sample.

Concerning this clone: What antigen it recognizes has not been identified. Base qualities are not recorded, but no much larger clone differs from it by a single base.

Overall study outcomes, separate from this receptor: The presence/absence analyses assumed that sequencing depth was roughly uniform across donors, and that assumption may not be true. The study gave a list of roughly 150 TCR beta chains associated with cytomegalovirus. In this cohort, only TCR beta chains were sequenced, and detectable features were limited by the absence of alpha or paired-chain data. In an earlier analysis of approximately 590 of the donors, most TCR beta V segments appeared in productive rearrangements about 87% or about 30% of the time, broadly matching IMGT annotations. The authors suggested that the approach could potentially be extended to other disease states and immunological phenotypes. According to a later analysis, TCR association rates differed among HLA loci, with DRB1 alleles showing the most associated TCRs and HLA-C alleles showing the fewest. Because HLA typing was missing for some donors at each locus, association tests included only the typed subset. Linkage disequilibrium might explain the correlated functional status among segregating V segments, but an unknown experimental factor could not be ruled out. A later analysis associated 16,951 TCR beta sequences with specific HLA alleles at a false discovery rate of 0.05. The classifier was reported to diagnose cytomegalovirus status with high specificity and sensitivity in both the original and validation cohorts. Most TCR sequences were seen in very few donors, while some public TCRs were found in many individuals. Strong co-occurrence of HLA alleles, especially DR and DQ, made assigning TCR associations to individual alleles difficult. V-gene and J-gene trimming of TCR beta chains was associated with a missense DCLRE1C variant in a later genetic analysis, and the association was replicated in an independent cohort. In a later analysis, several top co-occurrence clusters were reported to appear linked to parvovirus B19, influenza, CMV and Epstein-Barr virus. Compared with the 666-donor mean, donors in an Asian-associated ancestry cluster had fewer N-insertions in productive TCRs, according to a later genetic analysis. A further reported finding was that TCR beta sequences accurately predicted the HLA-A and HLA-B alleles for most subjects in the first cohort. Compared with equally common non-associated chains, HLA-associated TCR beta chains in a later analysis were more clonally expanded and had lower generation probabilities. Because counts were too low, roughly 17 rarely observed V segments, including chromosome 9 orphons, were left out of the earlier analysis of several hundred of the donors. A group of highly shared sequence variants was considered likely to be a technical artifact of the sequencing pipeline. According to a later analysis, most CMV-associated TCR beta chains appeared to be HLA-restricted, and the HLA associations seemed to be driven largely by CMV exposure. Three of the identified cytomegalovirus-associated TCR beta chains were confirmed in vitro to be specific for cytomegalovirus antigens. For the cohort, immune exposure information was limited to CMV serostatus. The 87-base-pair reads could not distinguish some IMGT-functional V segments, including TRBV6-2 and TRBV6-3, so those segments were excluded.

Sequencing input: PBMCs. The clonotype was recovered from a man between 18 and 35 years old in good health and CMV-seropositive. The sequence joins TRBV14 to TRBJ2-1, with TRBD2 matching 9 junction bases. CDR3 region: CASSQKGLANEQFF. The sequenced DNA is TGTGCCAGCAGCCAGAAGGGACTAGCCAATGAGCAGTTCTTC.